The entry below describes one T cell receptor (beta chain). Repertoires were generated with immunoSEQ multiplex PCR, while TCRdb's copy carries only in-frame clones and drops some. The sample includes fewer than 40,000 clones, around nine tenths of them seen just once. Trimming took 6 bases from V and 4 from J, leaving 20 bases between them. Germline CDR1 is KGHSH and CDR2 is LQKENI. This CDR3 has 16 amino acids. The data originate from a study of OX40 agonist ivuxolimab in advanced cancers. The wider study: Ivuxolimab was delivered to patients intravenously every 2 weeks at doses spanning 0.01 to 10 mg/kg.

The source material was CD4+ or CD8+ T cells sorted from blood, sampled in a trial of the OX40 agonist ivuxolimab. The receptor comes from an adult with an advanced solid tumor such as melanoma, head and neck, liver or kidney cancer. The chain has TRBV18 and TRBJ2-3; a possible D gene is TRBD2 (6 bases). CDR3 sequence: CASSGTYGTAPDTQYF. CDR3 nucleotide sequence: TGTGCCAGCTCGGGGACTTACGGTACAGCCCCAGATACGCAGTATTTT.